Presented here are 4 T cell receptor beta chains from one specimen sequenced in a study of T cell clonality in common variable immunodeficiency (dated by TCRdb to 2014 to 2015). Library method: the immunoSEQ multiplex PCR assay. Sourced from immuneACCESS, this table was stored by TCRdb with only in-frame sequences that have V and J called. A share of the clones is absent; for the studies checked, an unresolved V gene accounts for under half, and the remainder has no known explanation. The sample features around 15,000 clones, and none is a singleton. The top ten constitute approximately 14% of the sample. The full study reports these points: Reportedly, TCRbeta sequences from CVID had fewer deletions and N-nucleotide insertions, and highly modified clones with 13 or more V deletions were absent from CVID.

Their antigen targets remain unknown. Sample: peripheral blood mononuclear cells. The receptor set was obtained from a human donor with common variable immunodeficiency.

Only a few counts were recorded for this clone. The sequenced fragment ends 3 residues before the CDR3 boundary, so the rest is inferred from the germline J gene. This chain uses TRBV7-3 with TRBJ2-1; 8 bases are shared with TRBD2. This CDR3 is built from 13 residues. Trimming removed 8 bases from V and 9 bases from J; junction bases left unmatched: 9. Germline V gene lookup returns CDR1 SGHTA and CDR2 FQGTGA. Partial CDR3 DNA: TGTGCCAGCGGGACGGGGGGGAGTGGTGAG. As protein: CASGTGGSGE. The CDR3 in full is CASGTGGSGEQFF.

On this clone: The read is 3 residues too short to cover the CDR3 end, so that end is filled in from the germline J gene. J is TRBJ1-1 and V is TRBV7-9, with TRBD1 identical over 8 bases. V dropped 7 bases and J dropped 1; count of bases not matched to a gene: 2. This CDR3 region has 13 residues. Per germline, CDR1 SEHNR and CDR2 FQNEAQ (reference sequence). The covered CDR3 bases are TGTGCCAGCATGGGACAGGCGAACACTGAA. Residues: CASMGQANTE. The whole CDR3 region reads CASMGQANTEAFF.

This clone was counted a few times. The CDR3 bases that were read are TGTGCCTGGAGTGTCAGGGAAGAGACC. Translated: CAWSVREET. The full-length CDR3 reads as CAWSVREETQYF. This chain uses TRBV30 with TRBJ2-5; tentatively, D is TRBD1 (5 bases). The CDR3 end lies 3 residues beyond the end of the read and is filled in from the germline J gene. Deletions cut 0 bases from V and 3 bases from J, with 5 bases between. The CDR3 loop spans 12 amino acids. The germline gives CDR1 GTSNPN, CDR2 SVGIG (reference sequence).

A note on this clone: The DNA ends 3 residues before the CDR3 does, and the rest of the CDR3 is filled in from the germline J gene. This sequence joins TRBV19 and TRBJ1-5; D call uncertain. This CDR3 contains 15 residues. Germline loops: CDR1 LNHDA, CDR2 SQIVND (reference sequence). V was shortened by 9 bases and J by 0 bases, with 15 bases between the two germline ends. CDR3 DNA (partial): TGTGCCAGCAGTGTACGGGGAGATAGCAATCAGCCC. This encodes CASSVRGDSNQP. The CDR3 as a whole reads CASSVRGDSNQPQHF.